The clone carrying this T cell receptor (beta chain) was detected a few times. Using immunoSEQ multiplex PCR, the repertoire was profiled, and TCRdb retains in-frame clones only, with some absent. The repertoire consists of 50,000 or so clones, with approximately 87% occurring once and the leading ten covering under 5%. V trimming: 9 bases; J trimming: 12 bases; junction bases outside the gene matches: 13. Looked up from germline, CDR1 is MNHEY and CDR2 is SVGAGI. This CDR3 has 13 residues. The data were obtained in a study of blood T cell repertoires in COVID-19. This sequence was found in a man aged 35 to 55 with active COVID-19. The sample comprised peripheral blood. This chain connects TRBV6-5 to TRBJ2-1; 8 bases fit TRBD2. CDR3 in amino acids: CASSGTRAGVQFF. The CDR3 coding sequence is TGTGCCAGTTCCGGGACTAGGGCTGGGGTGCAGTTCTTC.